The T cell receptor beta chain described here comes from a study of T-cell reconstitution after alpha-beta-depleted transplantation in children. This clonotype was detected only a few times. A TCRbeta library incorporating unique molecular identifiers was prepared. TCRdb reprocessed the PCR reads with MiXCR, giving one entry per CDR3 protein. The sample lists some 300,000 distinct CDR3 sequences, about 9.3% occurring once. The germline V gene has CDR1 KGHDR and CDR2 SFDVKD. The CDR3 totals 14 residues. J was trimmed by 12 bases and V by 1 base; bases with no gene match: 8. V and J are TRBV24-1 and TRBJ2-1; TRBD2 agrees at 7 bases. The sequence was collected from a human donor who donated a stem cell graft to a child with acute lymphoblastic leukemia. The material was PBMCs from the stem cell graft donor, obtained from the stem cell graft. The CDR3 loop reads CATSDLGASGGQFF. CDR3 sequence (DNA): TGTGCCACCAGTGATTTAGGGGCTAGCGGTGGGCAGTTCTTC.